The 30 T cell receptor beta chains below all came from one sample that was sequenced in a study of regulatory T cells in long-lasting Graves disease. Documented time point: persistent/refractory GD, antithyroid drugs over 5 years with positive TRAb. TCR sequences were obtained from RNA taken from PBMCs. To make TCR beta libraries, researchers used iRepertoire HTBI primers and Arm-PCR of CDR3 regions. TCRdb reanalysed the multiplex PCR reads using MiXCR and keeps one entry per CDR3 protein. The table lists roughly 700,000 distinct CDR3 sequences, 25% to 30% of them singletons. The material was peripheral blood mononuclear cells (PBMCs), obtained when the disease was refractory, from a patient treated with antithyroid drugs. The receptors stem from a female donor with Graves disease.

This clonotype has a handful of counts. The chain links TRBV12-3 or TRBV12-4 to TRBJ2-3; 7 nucleotides match TRBD2. The junction had 9 bases not matched to a gene; V was cut back by 5 bases and J by 4 bases. This CDR3 is 15 amino acids long. DNA for the CDR3: TGTGCCAGCAGTCCCCCACTAGCGCTCTCAGATACGCAGTATTTT. Amino acid sequence: CASSPPLALSDTQYF.

The J gene is TRBJ1-4, the V gene TRBV20-1; D gene unclear. V was cut by 6 bases and J by 8 bases, with 19 bases left in between. The CDR3 runs to 14 residues. Germline V gene sequence: CDR1 DFQATT, CDR2 SNEGSKA (reference sequence). The CDR3 sequence: CSATSWRALEKLFF. The CDR3 DNA reads as TGCAGTGCCACCTCATGGAGGGCCTTAGAAAAACTGTTTTTT.

V usage is TRBV29-1 and J usage is TRBJ1-2; 8 positions match TRBD1. The germline CDR1 and CDR2 sequences are SQVTM and ANQGSEA. The V and J ends lost 7 bases and 4 bases, in that order; junction bases with no gene match: 2. The CDR3 loop spans 11 amino acids. The CDR3 sequence: CSADRGYGYTF. CDR3 DNA: TGCAGCGCTGACAGGGGCTATGGCTACACCTTC.

This clonotype was observed a handful of times. The chain uses TRBV6-1 and TRBJ1-4, with D maybe TRBD1 (6 bases). V gave up 5 bases and J gave up 5 bases, with 12 bases separating them. The CDR3 is made up of 14 amino acids. Germline V gene sequence: CDR1 MNHNS, CDR2 SASEGT. CDR3 protein: CASSLGQWNEKLFF. CDR3 DNA sequence: TGTGCCAGCAGTCTCGGACAGTGGAATGAAAAACTGTTTTTT.

This clonotype was counted between two and nine times. The rearrangement uses TRBV20-1 and TRBJ2-7, with D unresolved. Germline assignment: CDR1 DFQATT and CDR2 SNEGSKA (reference sequence). Trimming removed 0 bases at V and 2 bases at J, with 11 bases between. CDR3 size: 14 residues. The CDR3 nucleotides read TGCAGTGCTAGAGAGTCAGGCAGGCCCTACGAGCAGTACTTC. Translation gives CSARESGRPYEQYF.

This clonotype was recorded once. A much more abundant neighbour one base away suggests this may be a read error. The gene calls are TRBV2 and TRBJ1-2, with D hard to call. Germline-derived CDR1 and CDR2 are SNHLY and FYNNEI. V dropped 4 bases and J dropped 7 bases, with 13 bases sitting between them. This CDR3 is built from 13 residues. This CDR3 reads CASSGGESFGYTF. DNA of the CDR3: TGTGCCAGCAGTGGGGGAGAGTCTTTTGGCTACACCTTC.

The chain recombines TRBV20-1 with TRBJ1-1; D call uncertain. The CDR3 contains 11 residues. V lost 2 bases to trimming and J lost 7 bases, with 8 bases between them. Germline V gives CDR1 DFQATT, CDR2 SNEGSKA (reference sequence). In nucleotides, the CDR3 is TGCAGTGCTAGACCGGTGGGTGAAGCTTTCTTT. Translated, it gives CSARPVGEAFF.

The gene calls are TRBV20-1 and TRBJ1-2; D remains unclear. The ends were cut back, 3 bases at V and 5 bases at J, with 4 bases in the middle. The CDR3 is 10 amino acids. Germline V gene lookup returns CDR1 DFQATT and CDR2 SNEGSKA (reference sequence). CDR3 nucleotide sequence: TGCAGTGCTAGCTCGTATGGCTACACCTTC. It yields the protein CSASSYGYTF.

The V gene is TRBV10-2, the J gene TRBJ2-2; D gene unclear. V was shortened by 2 bases and J by 5 bases, with 9 bases between the two germline ends. The CDR3 is 14 amino acids. CDR1 and CDR2 (germline): WSHSY, SAAADI. CDR3 nucleotide sequence: TGCGCCAGCAGTGAGAAGGCGGCAACCGGGGAGCTGTTTTTT. It encodes CASSEKAATGELFF.

The chain carries TRBV20-1 and TRBJ2-1; possible D gene TRBD2, 6 bases. Between the trimmed V and J ends, which lost 2 bases and 6 bases, there was a span of 20 bases. This CDR3 has 16 residues. Germline V gives CDR1 DFQATT, CDR2 SNEGSKA (reference sequence). The DNA for the CDR3 is TGCAGTGCTAGACGGCCGGGACTTAACATGCCCAATGAGCAGTTCTTC. Its protein product is CSARRPGLNMPNEQFF.

This clonotype was recorded a few times. This sequence joins TRBV2 and TRBJ2-5; D ambiguous. The CDR3 has 13 amino acids. V lost 3 bases and J lost 5, with 10 bases in between. Per germline, CDR1 SNHLY and CDR2 FYNNEI. CDR3 protein: CASSDGAQETQYF. The CDR3 DNA is TGTGCCAGCAGTGACGGAGCACAGGAGACCCAGTACTTC.

At least ten counts were recorded for this clonotype. The gene calls are TRBV6-2 or TRBV6-3 and TRBJ1-1, with D perhaps TRBD1 (5 bases). The germline gives CDR1 MNHEY, CDR2 SVGEGT. Trimming took 0 bases from V and 4 from J, leaving 18 bases between them. The CDR3 totals 17 residues. Here the CDR3 DNA reads TGTGCCAGCAGTTACTCGAAAGGCGGGGACCGACGCACTGAAGCTTTCTTT. Its translation is CASSYSKGGDRRTEAFF.

The chain links TRBV5-1 to TRBJ2-2, with 7 positions matching TRBD2. The CDR3 length is 17 residues. The germline gives CDR1 SGHRS, CDR2 YFSETQ. V shed 4 bases, J shed 4 bases, and the junction held 13 bases outside the gene matches. Here the CDR3 reads CASSTGAGGSSTGELFF. The CDR3 nucleotides are TGCGCCAGCAGCACCGGGGCCGGCGGGAGCAGCACCGGGGAGCTGTTTTTT.

This clonotype was detected ten times or more. The chain links TRBV27 to TRBJ2-7, with TRBD2 matching 7 bases. The ends lost 2 bases at V and 4 bases at J; junction bases unmatched: 5. The CDR3 is made up of 14 amino acids. CDR1 and CDR2 (germline): MNHEY, SMNVEV (reference sequence). CDR3 bases: TGTGCCAGCAGTTTAAGGGGAGGGATATACGAGCAGTACTTC. Translating gives CASSLRGGIYEQYF.

At least ten counts were recorded for this clonotype. The chain employs TRBV27 and TRBJ1-6; a possible D gene is TRBD1 (6 bases). The V end lost 5 bases, the J end lost 3 bases, and 11 bases lay between the germline ends. The CDR3 is made up of 15 amino acids. Germline V CDR1 and CDR2: MNHEY, SMNVEV (reference sequence). CDR3 sequence (DNA): TGTGCCAGCAGTCCCGGGACATACTATAATTCACCCCTCCACTTT. Translation gives CASSPGTYYNSPLHF.

This chain connects TRBV7-9 to TRBJ1-1; D gene uncertain. The CDR3 has 13 residues. V was pared by 5 bases and J by 5 bases, with 12 bases between. Germline CDR1 SEHNR, CDR2 FQNEAQ (reference sequence). The CDR3, as DNA: TGTGCCAGCAGCCCGGACGAATCGACTGAAGCTTTCTTT. It specifies CASSPDESTEAFF.

This clonotype was counted only a few times. CDR3 coding DNA: TGTGCCAGCAGCTTAGTGGGACCGACCGGGGAGCTGTTTTTT. Translating it yields CASSLVGPTGELFF. The gene calls are TRBV7-2 and TRBJ2-2; tentatively, D is TRBD1 or TRBD2 (5 bases each). This CDR3 region has 14 residues. Between the trimmed V and J ends, which lost 1 base and 5 bases, there was a span of 8 bases. Germline lookup yields CDR1 SGHTA and CDR2 FQGNSA.

V is TRBV27 and J is TRBJ2-7; 9 bases agree with TRBD1. Per the germline V gene, CDR1 is MNHEY and CDR2 is SMNVEV (reference sequence). This CDR3 region has 14 residues. J gave up 7 bases and V 5 bases, and 9 bases lay outside the gene matches. Here the CDR3 reads CASSPGQGYEEQYF. CDR3 DNA sequence: TGTGCCAGCAGTCCGGGACAGGGCTATGAGGAGCAGTACTTC.

The genes are TRBV11-2 and TRBJ1-6; D gene unclear. With 0 bases removed from V and 14 bases from J, the gap between germline ends came to 8 bases. Looked up from germline, CDR1 is SGHAT and CDR2 is FQNNGV. The CDR3 loop spans 12 amino acids. DNA for the CDR3: TGTGCCAGCAGCTTAGAATCCGGATCCCTCCACTTT. The encoded protein is CASSLESGSLHF.

CDR3 protein: CSVDRGLTQETQYF. In DNA, the CDR3 is TGCAGCGTGGACAGGGGTTTGACCCAAGAGACCCAGTACTTC. The rearrangement joins TRBV29-1 to TRBJ2-5; TRBD1 matches 9 bases. V lost 6 bases to trimming and J lost 1 base; unmatched junction nucleotides: 6. CDR1 is SQVTM, CDR2 ANQGSEA, per germline. This CDR3 region has 14 residues.

The chain employs TRBV15 and TRBJ2-3, with TRBD2 identical over 8 bases. The length of the CDR3 is 15 residues. In germline, CDR1 is LNHNV, CDR2 YYDKDF (reference sequence). J was trimmed by 4 bases and V by 0 bases; bases with no gene match: 3. The CDR3 DNA follows: TGTGCCACCAGCAGAGAGACTAGCGTCTCAGATACGCAGTATTTT. The encoded protein is CATSRETSVSDTQYF.

V and J are TRBV20-1 and TRBJ1-2; a possible D gene is TRBD1 (5 bases). CDR3 size: 13 residues. V shed 4 bases and J shed 4 bases, with 13 bases lying between them. The germline V gene encodes CDR1 DFQATT and CDR2 SNEGSKA (reference sequence). The CDR3 is CSAKVQGSYGYTF. DNA for the CDR3: TGCAGTGCTAAGGTGCAGGGTAGCTATGGCTACACCTTC.

With regard to this clonotype: A single base separates this from a much larger clone, so it may be a read error. As the CDR3 is not closed by the conserved phenylalanine or tryptophan, this likely results from a read error. This chain links TRBV12-3 or TRBV12-4 with TRBJ1-2, with 7 nucleotides matching TRBD1. J lost 4 bases, V lost 6 bases, and 5 bases had no gene match. This CDR3 is 13 amino acids long. CDR3 nucleotides: TGTGCCAGCAGCCGAAGACAGGGCTATGGCTACACCTCC. It translates to CASSRRQGYGYTS.

The chain carries TRBV11-2 and TRBJ2-6, with 7 nucleotides matching TRBD2. Germline V gives CDR1 SGHAT, CDR2 FQNNGV. The CDR3 totals 14 residues. The J segment lost 3 bases and the V segment lost 8 bases, leaving 4 bases of the junction unmatched. In nucleotides, the CDR3 is TGTGCCAGCGGGAGGGGACTTGGGGCCAACGTCCTGACTTTC. It encodes CASGRGLGANVLTF. The full variable domain, in which reference TRBV11-2 and TRBJ2-6 provide the parts outside the CDR3, is EAGVAQSPRYKIIEKRQSVAFWCNPISGHATLYWYQQILGQGPKLLIQFQNNGVVDDSQLPKDRFSAERLKGVDSTLKIQPAKLEDSAVYLCASGRGLGANVLTFGAGSRLTVL.

This clonotype turned up a few times. Here the CDR3 reads CASSLSVADYEQYF. In nucleotides, the CDR3 is TGTGCCAGCAGTTTATCGGTAGCGGACTACGAGCAGTACTTC. The chain combines TRBV27 with TRBJ2-7, with a tentative D call TRBD2 (6 bases). The CDR3 length is 14 residues. Germline V CDR1 and CDR2: MNHEY, SMNVEV (reference sequence). Trimming removed 0 bases from V and 3 bases from J, with 9 bases in between.

This clonotype was counted at least ten times. The rearrangement links TRBV11-2 to TRBJ2-5; possible D gene TRBD2, 6 bases. CDR1 is SGHAT and CDR2 is FQNNGV in the germline V gene. V lost 5 bases, J lost 3 bases, and 13 bases lay in between. The length of the CDR3 is 14 residues. The CDR3 spells CASSTGLPEETQYF. The CDR3 DNA follows: TGTGCCAGCAGCACCGGACTACCAGAAGAGACCCAGTACTTC.

The chain employs TRBV6-1 and TRBJ1-1; D may be TRBD1 (6 bases). V lost 7 bases and J 2 bases, leaving 20 bases between the germline ends. CDR1 and CDR2 (germline): MNHNS, SASEGT. CDR3 length: 16 amino acids. The CDR3 DNA follows: TGTGCCAGCACCCCGCGATCACAGGGTGGCAACACTGAAGCTTTCTTT. It is translated as CASTPRSQGGNTEAFF.

The V call is TRBV7-2, the J call TRBJ2-6, with D possibly matching TRBD2 (6 bases). The CDR3 has 15 residues. V lost 6 bases, J lost 2 bases, and 11 bases lay in between. Germline values: CDR1 SGHTA, CDR2 FQGNSA. CDR3 region: CASSRRRAGANVLTF. In DNA, the CDR3 is TGTGCCAGCAGTCGGCGGAGGGCTGGGGCCAACGTCCTGACTTTC. Supplemented by reference TRBV7-2 and TRBJ2-6, the full variable domain reads GAGVSQSPSNKVTEKGKDVELRCDPISGHTALYWYRQSLGQGLEFLIYFQGNSAPDKSGLPSDRFSAERTGGSVSTLTIQRTQQEDSAVYLCASSRRRAGANVLTFGAGSRLTVL.

The chain uses TRBV5-5 and TRBJ1-1; D is possibly TRBD1 (5 bases). This CDR3 contains 14 residues. The germline V gene has CDR1 SGHKS and CDR2 YYEKEE (reference sequence). V shed 0 bases and J shed 11 bases, with 17 bases lying between them. The CDR3 nucleotides read TGTGCCAGCAGCTTGGGAGGCGGGGCCGAAGGGGCTTTCTTT. As protein: CASSLGGGAEGAFF.

A remark on this clonotype: The junction differs from germline at one of its ends, possibly a read error. The genes are TRBV28 and TRBJ1-1, with D perhaps matching TRBD1 (6 bases). The germline V gene has CDR1 MDHEN and CDR2 SYDVKM. The CDR3 contains 15 residues. Here the CDR3 reads CAGSTQGLGITEAFF. CDR3 in DNA: TGTGCCGGCAGTACACAGGGTTTGGGGATTACTGAAGCTTTCTTT.